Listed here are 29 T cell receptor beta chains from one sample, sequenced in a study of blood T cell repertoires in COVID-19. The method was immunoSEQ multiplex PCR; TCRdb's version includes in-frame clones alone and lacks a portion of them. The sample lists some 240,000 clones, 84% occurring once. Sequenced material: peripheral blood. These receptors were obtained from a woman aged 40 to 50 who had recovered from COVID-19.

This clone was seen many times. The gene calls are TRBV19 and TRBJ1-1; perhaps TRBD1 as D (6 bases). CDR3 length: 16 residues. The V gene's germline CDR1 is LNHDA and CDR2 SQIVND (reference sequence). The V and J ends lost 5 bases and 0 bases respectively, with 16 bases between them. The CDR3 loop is CASSPTRDTLNTEAFF. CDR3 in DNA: TGTGCCAGTAGTCCGACCCGGGACACATTGAACACTGAAGCTTTCTTT.

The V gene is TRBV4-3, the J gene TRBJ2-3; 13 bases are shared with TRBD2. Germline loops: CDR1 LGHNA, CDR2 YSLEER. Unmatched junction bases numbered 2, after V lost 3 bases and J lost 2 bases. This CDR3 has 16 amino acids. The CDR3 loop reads CASSQGTSGDTDTQYF. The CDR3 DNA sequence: TGCGCCAGCAGCCAGGGGACTAGCGGGGACACAGATACGCAGTATTTT.

The CDR3 here is CASSIGLAGGSVEDTQYF. CDR3 DNA: TGTGCCAGTAGTATAGGTCTAGCGGGGGGGTCTGTAGAAGATACGCAGTATTTT. This chain joins TRBV19 and TRBJ2-3; 12 bases map to TRBD2. This CDR3 is 18 amino acids long. Germline V gene sequence: CDR1 LNHDA, CDR2 SQIVND (reference sequence). V shed 1 base, J shed 5 bases, and the junction held 10 bases outside the gene matches. Filled out from reference TRBV19 and TRBJ2-3, the complete variable domain reads DGGITQSPKYLFRKEGQNVTLSCEQNLNHDAMYWYRQDPGQGLRLIYYSQIVNDFQKGDIAEGYSVSREKKESFPLTVTSAQKNPTAFYLCASSIGLAGGSVEDTQYFGPGTRLTVL.

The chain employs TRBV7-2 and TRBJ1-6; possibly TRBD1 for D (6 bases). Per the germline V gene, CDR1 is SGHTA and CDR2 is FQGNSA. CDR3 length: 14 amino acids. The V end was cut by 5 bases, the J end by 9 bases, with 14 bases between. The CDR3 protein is CASSRDIPPSPLHF. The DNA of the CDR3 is TGTGCCAGCAGCAGGGACATCCCACCTTCACCCCTCCACTTT.

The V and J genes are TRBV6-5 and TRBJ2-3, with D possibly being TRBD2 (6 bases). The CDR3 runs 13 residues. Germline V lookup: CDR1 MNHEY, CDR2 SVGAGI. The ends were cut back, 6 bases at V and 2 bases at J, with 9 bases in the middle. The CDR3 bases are TGTGCCAGCAGCCGACTAGACACAGATACGCAGTATTTT. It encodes CASSRLDTDTQYF.

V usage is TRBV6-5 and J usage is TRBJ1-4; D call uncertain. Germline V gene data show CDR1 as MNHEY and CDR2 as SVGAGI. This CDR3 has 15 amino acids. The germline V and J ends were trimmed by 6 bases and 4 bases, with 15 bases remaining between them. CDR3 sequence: CASSPSLSGNEKLFF. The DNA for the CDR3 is TGTGCCAGCAGCCCAAGCTTGTCGGGTAATGAAAAACTGTTTTTT.

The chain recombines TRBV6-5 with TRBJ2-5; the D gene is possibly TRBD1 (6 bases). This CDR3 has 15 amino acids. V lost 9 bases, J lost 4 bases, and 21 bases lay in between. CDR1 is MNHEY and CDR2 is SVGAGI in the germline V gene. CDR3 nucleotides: TGTGCCAGTGGGCCCACGGGGACATCAGGAGAGACCCAGTACTTC. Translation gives CASGPTGTSGETQYF.

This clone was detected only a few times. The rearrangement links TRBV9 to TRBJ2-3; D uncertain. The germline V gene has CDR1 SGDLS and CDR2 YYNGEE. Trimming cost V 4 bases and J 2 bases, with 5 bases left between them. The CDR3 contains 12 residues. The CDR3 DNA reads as TGTGCCAGCAGCTTAATCACAGATACGCAGTATTTT. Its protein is CASSLITDTQYF.

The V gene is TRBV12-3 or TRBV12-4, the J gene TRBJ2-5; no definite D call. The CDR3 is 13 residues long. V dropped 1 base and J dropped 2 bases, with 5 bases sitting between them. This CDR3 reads CASSLGHQETQYF. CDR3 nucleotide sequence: TGTGCCAGCAGTTTAGGACATCAAGAGACCCAGTACTTC.

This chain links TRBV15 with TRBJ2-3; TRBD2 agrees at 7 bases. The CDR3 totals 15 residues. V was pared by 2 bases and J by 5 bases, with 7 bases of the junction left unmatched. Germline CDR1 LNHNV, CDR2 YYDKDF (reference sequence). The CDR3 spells CATSRQGLVGDTQYF. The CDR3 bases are TGTGCCACCAGCAGACAAGGACTAGTGGGAGATACGCAGTATTTT.

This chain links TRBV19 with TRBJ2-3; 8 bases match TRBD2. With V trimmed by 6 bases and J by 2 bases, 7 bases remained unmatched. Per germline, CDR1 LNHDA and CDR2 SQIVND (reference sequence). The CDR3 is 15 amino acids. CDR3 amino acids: CASSLSGDHTDTQYF. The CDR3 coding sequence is TGTGCCAGTAGCCTTAGCGGGGACCACACAGATACGCAGTATTTT.

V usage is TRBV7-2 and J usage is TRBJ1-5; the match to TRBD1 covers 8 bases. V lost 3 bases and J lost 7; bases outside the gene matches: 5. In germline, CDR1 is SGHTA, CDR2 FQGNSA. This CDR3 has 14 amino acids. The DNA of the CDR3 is TGTGCCAGCAGCTTGGGACAGGAAGGACAGCCCCAGCATTTT. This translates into CASSLGQEGQPQHF.

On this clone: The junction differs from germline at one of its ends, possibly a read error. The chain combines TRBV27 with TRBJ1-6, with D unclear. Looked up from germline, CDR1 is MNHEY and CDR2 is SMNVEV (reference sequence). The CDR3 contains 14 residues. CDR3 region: CASSLSPGYSPLYF. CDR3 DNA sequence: TGTGCCAGCAGTTTATCCCCGGGATACTCGCCCCTCTACTTT.

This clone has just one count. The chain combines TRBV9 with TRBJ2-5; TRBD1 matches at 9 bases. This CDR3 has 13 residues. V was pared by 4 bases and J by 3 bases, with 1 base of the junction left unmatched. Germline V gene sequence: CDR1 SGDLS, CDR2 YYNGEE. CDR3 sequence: CASSRTGEETQYF. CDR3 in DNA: TGTGCCAGCAGCAGGACAGGGGAAGAGACCCAGTACTTC. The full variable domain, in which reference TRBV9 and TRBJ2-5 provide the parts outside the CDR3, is DSGVTQTPKHLITATGQRVTLRCSPRSGDLSVYWYQQSLDQGLQFLIQYYNGEERAKGNILERFSAQQFPDLHSELNLSSLELGDSALYFCASSRTGEETQYFGPGTRLLVL.

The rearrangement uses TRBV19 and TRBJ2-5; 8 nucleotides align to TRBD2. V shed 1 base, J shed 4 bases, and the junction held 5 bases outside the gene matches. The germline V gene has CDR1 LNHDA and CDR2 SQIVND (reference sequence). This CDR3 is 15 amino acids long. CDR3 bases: TGTGCCAGTAGTATAGCAGCGGGGGCGCCAGAGACCCAGTACTTC. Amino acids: CASSIAAGAPETQYF. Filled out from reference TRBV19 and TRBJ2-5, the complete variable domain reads DGGITQSPKYLFRKEGQNVTLSCEQNLNHDAMYWYRQDPGQGLRLIYYSQIVNDFQKGDIAEGYSVSREKKESFPLTVTSAQKNPTAFYLCASSIAAGAPETQYFGPGTRLLVL.

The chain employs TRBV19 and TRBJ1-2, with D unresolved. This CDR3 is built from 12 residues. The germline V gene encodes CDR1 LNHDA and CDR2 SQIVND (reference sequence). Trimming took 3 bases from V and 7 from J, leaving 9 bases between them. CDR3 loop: CASSILGIGYTF. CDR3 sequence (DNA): TGTGCCAGTAGTATTCTCGGGATTGGCTACACCTTC.

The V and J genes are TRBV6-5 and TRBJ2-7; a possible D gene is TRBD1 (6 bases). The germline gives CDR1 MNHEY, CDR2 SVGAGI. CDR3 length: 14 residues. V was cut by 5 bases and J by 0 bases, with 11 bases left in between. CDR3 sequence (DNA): TGTGCCAGCAGTCTCAGGGGAAACTCCTACGAGCAGTACTTC. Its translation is CASSLRGNSYEQYF.

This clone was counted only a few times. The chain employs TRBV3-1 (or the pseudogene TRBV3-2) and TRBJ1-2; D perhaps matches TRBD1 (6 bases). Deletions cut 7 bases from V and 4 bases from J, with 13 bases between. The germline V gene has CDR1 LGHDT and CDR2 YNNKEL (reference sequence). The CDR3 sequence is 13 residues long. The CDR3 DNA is TGTGCCAGCATCCCTGACAGGCCCTATGGCTACACCTTC. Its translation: CASIPDRPYGYTF.

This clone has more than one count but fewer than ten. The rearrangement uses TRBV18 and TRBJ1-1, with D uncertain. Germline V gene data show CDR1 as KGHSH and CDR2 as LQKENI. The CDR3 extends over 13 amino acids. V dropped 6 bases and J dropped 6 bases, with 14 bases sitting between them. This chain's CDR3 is CASSPEFGSEAFF. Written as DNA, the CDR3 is TGTGCCAGCTCTCCCGAGTTCGGTTCTGAAGCTTTCTTT.

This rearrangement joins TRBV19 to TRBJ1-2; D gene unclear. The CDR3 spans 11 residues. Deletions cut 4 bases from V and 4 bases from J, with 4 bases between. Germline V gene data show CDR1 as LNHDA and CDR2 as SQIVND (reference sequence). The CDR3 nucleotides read TGTGCCAGTAGTAACAGCTATGGCTACACCTTC. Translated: CASSNSYGYTF.

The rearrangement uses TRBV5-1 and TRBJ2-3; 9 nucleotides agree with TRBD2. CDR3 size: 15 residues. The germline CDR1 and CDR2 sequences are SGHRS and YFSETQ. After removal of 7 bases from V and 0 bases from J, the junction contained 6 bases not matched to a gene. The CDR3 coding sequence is TGCGCCAGCGCCTTAGCGGGGGATAGCACAGATACGCAGTATTTT. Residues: CASALAGDSTDTQYF.

The CDR3 DNA sequence: TGTGCCAGCAGACCCATTGCTAGCGTCTACGAGCAGTACTTC. Protein sequence: CASRPIASVYEQYF. V and J are TRBV6-5 and TRBJ2-7; D perhaps matches TRBD2 (6 bases). Trimming pared 6 bases from V and 3 bases from J, leaving 15 bases between. There are 14 residues in the CDR3. Per the germline V gene, CDR1 is MNHEY and CDR2 is SVGAGI.

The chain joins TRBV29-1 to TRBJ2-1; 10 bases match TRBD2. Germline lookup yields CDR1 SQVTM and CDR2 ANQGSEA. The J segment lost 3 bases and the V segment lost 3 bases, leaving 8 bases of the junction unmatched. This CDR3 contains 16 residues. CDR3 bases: TGCAGCGTTGATGCTAGCGGGGGTCGCATCTACAATGAGCAGTTCTTC. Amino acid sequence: CSVDASGGRIYNEQFF.

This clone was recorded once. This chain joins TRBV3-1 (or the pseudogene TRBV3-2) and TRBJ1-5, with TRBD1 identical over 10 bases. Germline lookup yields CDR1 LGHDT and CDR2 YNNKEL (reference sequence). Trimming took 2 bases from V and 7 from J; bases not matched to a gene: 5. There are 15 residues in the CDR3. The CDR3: CASSQTRDRGQPQHF. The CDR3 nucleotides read TGTGCCAGCAGCCAAACCCGGGACAGGGGACAGCCCCAGCATTTT.

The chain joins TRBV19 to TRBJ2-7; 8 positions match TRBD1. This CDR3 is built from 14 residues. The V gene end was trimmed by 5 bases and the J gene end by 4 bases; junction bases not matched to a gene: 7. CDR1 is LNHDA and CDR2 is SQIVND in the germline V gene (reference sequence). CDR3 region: CASSPGTGVYEQYF. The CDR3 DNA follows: TGTGCCAGTAGTCCCGGGACAGGAGTGTACGAGCAGTACTTC.

The CDR3 DNA follows: TGTGCCAGCAGTTACTCGAATGCCGGGGACACTGAAGCTTTCTTT. It yields the protein CASSYSNAGDTEAFF. The chain links TRBV6-5 to TRBJ1-1, with D unresolved. CDR3 size: 15 residues. V lost 0 bases and J lost 3, with 11 bases in between. Germline V gene sequence: CDR1 MNHEY, CDR2 SVGAGI.

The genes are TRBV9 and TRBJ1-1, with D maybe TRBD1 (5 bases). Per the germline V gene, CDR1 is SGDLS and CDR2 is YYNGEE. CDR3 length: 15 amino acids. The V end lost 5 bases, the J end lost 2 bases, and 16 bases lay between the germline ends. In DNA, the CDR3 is TGTGCCAGCAGGGAGGCGGGGCAATCAAACACTGAAGCTTTCTTT. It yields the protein CASREAGQSNTEAFF. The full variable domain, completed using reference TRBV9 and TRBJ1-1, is DSGVTQTPKHLITATGQRVTLRCSPRSGDLSVYWYQQSLDQGLQFLIQYYNGEERAKGNILERFSAQQFPDLHSELNLSSLELGDSALYFCASREAGQSNTEAFFGQGTRLTVV.

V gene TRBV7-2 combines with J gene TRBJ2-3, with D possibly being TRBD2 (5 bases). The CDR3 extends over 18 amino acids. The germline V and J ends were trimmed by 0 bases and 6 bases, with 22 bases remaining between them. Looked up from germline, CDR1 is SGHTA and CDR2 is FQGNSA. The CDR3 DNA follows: TGTGCCAGCAGCTTAGCTGGCTGGGCGGTCCCGGGGTATGATACGCAGTATTTT. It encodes CASSLAGWAVPGYDTQYF.

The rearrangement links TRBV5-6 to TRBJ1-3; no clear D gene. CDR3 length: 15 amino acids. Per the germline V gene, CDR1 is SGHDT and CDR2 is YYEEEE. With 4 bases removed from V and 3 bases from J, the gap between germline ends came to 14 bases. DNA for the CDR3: TGTGCCAGCAGCCCGAGGCGGCCTGGTGGAAACACCATATATTTT. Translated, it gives CASSPRRPGGNTIYF.